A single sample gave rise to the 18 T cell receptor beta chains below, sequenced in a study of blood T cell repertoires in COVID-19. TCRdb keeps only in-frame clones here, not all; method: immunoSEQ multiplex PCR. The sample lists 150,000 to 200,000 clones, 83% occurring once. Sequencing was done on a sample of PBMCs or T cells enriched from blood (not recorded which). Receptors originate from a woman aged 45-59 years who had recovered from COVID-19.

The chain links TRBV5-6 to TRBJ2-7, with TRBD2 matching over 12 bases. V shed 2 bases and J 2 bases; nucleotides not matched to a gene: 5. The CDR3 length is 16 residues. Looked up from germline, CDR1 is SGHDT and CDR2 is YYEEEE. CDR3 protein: CASSFLASGGAYEQYV. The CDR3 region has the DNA TGTGCCAGCAGCTTTCTGGCTAGCGGGGGGGCCTACGAGCAGTACGTC.

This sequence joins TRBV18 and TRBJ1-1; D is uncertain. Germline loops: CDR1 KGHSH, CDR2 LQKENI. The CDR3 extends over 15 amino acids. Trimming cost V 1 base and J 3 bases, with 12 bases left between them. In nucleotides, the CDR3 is TGTGCCAGCTCACCACTGGAGGGCGGCTACACTGAAGCTTTCTTT. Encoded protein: CASSPLEGGYTEAFF.

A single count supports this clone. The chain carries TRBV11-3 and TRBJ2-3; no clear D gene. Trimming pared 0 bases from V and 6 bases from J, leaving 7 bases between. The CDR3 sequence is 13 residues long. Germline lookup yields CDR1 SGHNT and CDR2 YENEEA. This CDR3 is CASSLEGPDTQYF. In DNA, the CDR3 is TGTGCCAGCAGCTTAGAGGGCCCCGATACGCAGTATTTT.

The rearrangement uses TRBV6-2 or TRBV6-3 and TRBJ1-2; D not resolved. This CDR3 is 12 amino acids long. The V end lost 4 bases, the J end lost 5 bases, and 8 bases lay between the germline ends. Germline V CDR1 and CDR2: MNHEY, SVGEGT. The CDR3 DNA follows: TGTGCCAGCAGTTGGGCCGGTTATGGCTACACCTTC. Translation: CASSWAGYGYTF.

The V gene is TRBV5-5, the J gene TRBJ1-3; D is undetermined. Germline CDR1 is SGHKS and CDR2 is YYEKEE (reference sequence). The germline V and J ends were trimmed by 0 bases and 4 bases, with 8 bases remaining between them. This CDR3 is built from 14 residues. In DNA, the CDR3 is TGTGCCAGCAGCTTGGAAGCATTCGGAAACACCATATATTTT. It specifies CASSLEAFGNTIYF.

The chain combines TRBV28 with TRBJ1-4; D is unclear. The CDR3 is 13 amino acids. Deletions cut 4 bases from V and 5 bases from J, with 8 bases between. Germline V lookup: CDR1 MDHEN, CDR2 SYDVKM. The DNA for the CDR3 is TGTGCCAGCAGTTCCCCCTTAAATGAAAAACTGTTTTTT. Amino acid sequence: CASSSPLNEKLFF.

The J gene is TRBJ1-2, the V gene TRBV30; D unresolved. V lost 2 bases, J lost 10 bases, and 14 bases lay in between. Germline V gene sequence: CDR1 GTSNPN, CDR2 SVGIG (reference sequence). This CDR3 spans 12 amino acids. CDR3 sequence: CAWSITEGTYTF. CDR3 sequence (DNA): TGTGCCTGGAGTATAACGGAGGGTACCTACACCTTC.

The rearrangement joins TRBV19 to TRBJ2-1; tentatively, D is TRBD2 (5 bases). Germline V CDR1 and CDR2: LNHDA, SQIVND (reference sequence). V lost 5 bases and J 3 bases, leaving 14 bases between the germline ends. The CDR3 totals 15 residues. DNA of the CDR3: TGTGCCAGTAGTGAGAGCGGTCTATTCTACAATGAGCAGTTCTTC. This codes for CASSESGLFYNEQFF.

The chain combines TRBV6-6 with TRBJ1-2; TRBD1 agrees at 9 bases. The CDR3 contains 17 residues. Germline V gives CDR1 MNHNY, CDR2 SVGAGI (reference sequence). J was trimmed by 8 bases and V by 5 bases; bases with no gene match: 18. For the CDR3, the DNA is TGTGCCAGCAGTAGATCTCCGGGGACAGGGCTCTTTAAAGGCTACACCTTC. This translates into CASSRSPGTGLFKGYTF.

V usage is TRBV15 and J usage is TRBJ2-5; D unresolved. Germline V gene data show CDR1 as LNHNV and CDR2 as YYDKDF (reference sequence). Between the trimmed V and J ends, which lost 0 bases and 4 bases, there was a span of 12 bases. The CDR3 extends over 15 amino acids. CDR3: CATSRDSVSPETQYF. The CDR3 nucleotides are TGTGCCACCAGCAGAGATTCAGTGTCCCCAGAGACCCAGTACTTC.

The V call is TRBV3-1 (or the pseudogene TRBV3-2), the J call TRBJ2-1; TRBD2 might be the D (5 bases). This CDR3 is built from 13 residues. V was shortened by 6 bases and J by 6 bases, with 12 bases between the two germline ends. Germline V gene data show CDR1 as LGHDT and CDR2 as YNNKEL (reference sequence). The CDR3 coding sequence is TGTGCCAGCAGGAGAGGTAGCGCCAATGAGCAGTTCTTC. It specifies CASRRGSANEQFF.

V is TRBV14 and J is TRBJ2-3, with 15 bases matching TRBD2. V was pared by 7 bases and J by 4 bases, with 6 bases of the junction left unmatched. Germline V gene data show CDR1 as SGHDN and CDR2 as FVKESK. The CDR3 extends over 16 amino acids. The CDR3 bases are TGTGCCAGCACCACGGGACTAGCGGGAGGTGCAGATACGCAGTATTTT. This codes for CASTTGLAGGADTQYF.

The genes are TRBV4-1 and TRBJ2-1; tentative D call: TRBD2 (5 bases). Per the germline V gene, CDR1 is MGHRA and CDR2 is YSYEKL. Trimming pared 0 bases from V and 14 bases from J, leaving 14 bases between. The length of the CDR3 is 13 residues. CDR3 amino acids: CASSQDAGLAKFF. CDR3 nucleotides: TGCGCCAGCAGCCAAGATGCTGGCCTAGCCAAGTTCTTC.

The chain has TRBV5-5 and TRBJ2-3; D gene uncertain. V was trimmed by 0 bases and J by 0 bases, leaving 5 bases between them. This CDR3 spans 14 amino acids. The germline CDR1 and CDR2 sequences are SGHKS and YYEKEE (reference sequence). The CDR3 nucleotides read TGTGCCAGCAGCTTGGGGCCCAGCACAGATACGCAGTATTTT. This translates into CASSLGPSTDTQYF.

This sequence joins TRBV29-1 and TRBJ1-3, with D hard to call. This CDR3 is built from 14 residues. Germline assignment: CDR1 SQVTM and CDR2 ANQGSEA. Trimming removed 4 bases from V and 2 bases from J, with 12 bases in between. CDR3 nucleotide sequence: TGCAGCGTTGGAAACGGAGCCGCTGGAAACACCATATATTTT. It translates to CSVGNGAAGNTIYF.

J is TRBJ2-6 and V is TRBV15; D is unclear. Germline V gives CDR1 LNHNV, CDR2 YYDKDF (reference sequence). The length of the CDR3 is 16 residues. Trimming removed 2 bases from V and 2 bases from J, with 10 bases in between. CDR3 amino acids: CATSRPPQTGANVLTF. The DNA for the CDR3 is TGTGCCACCAGCAGACCTCCCCAGACTGGGGCCAACGTCCTGACTTTC.

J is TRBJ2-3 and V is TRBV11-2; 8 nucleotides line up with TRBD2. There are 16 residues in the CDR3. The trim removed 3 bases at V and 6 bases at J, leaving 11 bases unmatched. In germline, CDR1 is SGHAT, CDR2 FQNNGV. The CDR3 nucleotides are TGTGCCAGCAGCTTCCGTAGTAGAGCGGGAGCCGATACGCAGTATTTT. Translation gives CASSFRSRAGADTQYF.

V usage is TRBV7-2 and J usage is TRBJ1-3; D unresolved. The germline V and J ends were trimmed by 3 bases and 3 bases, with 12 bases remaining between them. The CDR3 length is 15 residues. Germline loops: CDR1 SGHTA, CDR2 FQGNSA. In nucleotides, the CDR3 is TGTGCCAGCAGCTTGGTCGCCGGAGGTGGAAACACCATATATTTT. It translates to CASSLVAGGGNTIYF.